This T cell receptor (beta chain) was recovered during a study of beta chain features in type 1 diabetes. Overall study findings and caveats: When cDNA is sequenced, cells with high TCR expression could be over-represented.

The CDR3 consists of 14 residues. Germline V CDR1 and CDR2: SGHTA, FQGNSA. This clone was found a few times. Its antigen is still unknown. At one of its ends the junction is not consistent with the germline gene, which may arise from a read error. The isolated RNA, all of it, was reverse transcribed, so expressed TCRB transcripts were what got sequenced. Sequenced naive, central memory and regulatory T cell samples produced an average of around 4 million reads. Clones were read by immunoSEQ multiplex PCR, and TCRdb kept only the in-frame ones, dropping some. The table lists under 950,000 clones, roughly 16% of them singletons.

J is TRBJ2-1 and V is TRBV7-2; 8 bases line up with TRBD2. The specimen was naive CD4+ T cells from blood. This TCR came from a woman in her late teens or twenties in good health. This CDR3 is CASSLGLAYTELFF. The DNA of the CDR3 is TGTGCCAGCAGCTTAGGACTAGCGTATACCGAGCTGTTCTTC.